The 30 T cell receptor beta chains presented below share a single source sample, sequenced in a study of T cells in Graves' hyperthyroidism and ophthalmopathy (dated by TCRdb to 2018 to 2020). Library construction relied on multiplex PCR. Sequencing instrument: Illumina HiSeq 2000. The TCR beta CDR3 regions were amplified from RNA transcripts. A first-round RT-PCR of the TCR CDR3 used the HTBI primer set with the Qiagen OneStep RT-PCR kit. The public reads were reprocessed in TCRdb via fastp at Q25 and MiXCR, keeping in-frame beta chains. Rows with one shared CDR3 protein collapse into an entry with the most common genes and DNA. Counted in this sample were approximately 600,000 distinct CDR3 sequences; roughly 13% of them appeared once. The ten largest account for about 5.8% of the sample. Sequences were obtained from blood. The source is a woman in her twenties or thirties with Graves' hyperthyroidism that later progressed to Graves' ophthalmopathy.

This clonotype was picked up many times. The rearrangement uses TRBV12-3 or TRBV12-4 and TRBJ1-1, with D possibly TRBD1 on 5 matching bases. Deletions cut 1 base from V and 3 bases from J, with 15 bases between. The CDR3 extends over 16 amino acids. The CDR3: CASSLGQPGLDTEAFF. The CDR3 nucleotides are TGTGCCAGCAGTTTAGGACAGCCGGGGCTCGACACTGAAGCTTTCTTT.

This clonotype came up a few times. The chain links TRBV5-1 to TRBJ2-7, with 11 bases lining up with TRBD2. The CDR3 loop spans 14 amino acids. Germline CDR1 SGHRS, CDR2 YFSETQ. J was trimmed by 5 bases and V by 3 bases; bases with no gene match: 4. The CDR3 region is CASSSGLAVDEQYF. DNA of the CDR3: TGCGCCAGCAGCTCGGGACTAGCGGTCGACGAGCAGTACTTC.

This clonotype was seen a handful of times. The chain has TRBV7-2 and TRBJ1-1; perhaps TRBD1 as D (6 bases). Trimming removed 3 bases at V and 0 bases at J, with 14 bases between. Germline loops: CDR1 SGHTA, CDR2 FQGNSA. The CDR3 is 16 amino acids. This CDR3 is CASSFRSTGLNTEAFF. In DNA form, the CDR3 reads TGTGCCAGCAGCTTTCGGTCAACAGGGTTGAACACTGAAGCTTTCTTT.

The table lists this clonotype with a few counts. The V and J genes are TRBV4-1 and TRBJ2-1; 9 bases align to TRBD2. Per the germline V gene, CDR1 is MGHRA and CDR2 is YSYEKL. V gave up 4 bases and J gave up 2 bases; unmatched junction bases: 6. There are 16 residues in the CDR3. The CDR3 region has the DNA TGCGCCAGCAGCCCGAGACTAGCGGTGACCTACAATGAGCAGTTCTTC. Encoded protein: CASSPRLAVTYNEQFF.

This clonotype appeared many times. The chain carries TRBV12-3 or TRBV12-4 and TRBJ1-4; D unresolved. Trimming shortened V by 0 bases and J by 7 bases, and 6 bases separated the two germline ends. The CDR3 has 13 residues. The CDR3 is CASSLAGGEKLFF. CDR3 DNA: TGTGCCAGCAGTTTAGCCGGAGGTGAAAAACTGTTTTTT.

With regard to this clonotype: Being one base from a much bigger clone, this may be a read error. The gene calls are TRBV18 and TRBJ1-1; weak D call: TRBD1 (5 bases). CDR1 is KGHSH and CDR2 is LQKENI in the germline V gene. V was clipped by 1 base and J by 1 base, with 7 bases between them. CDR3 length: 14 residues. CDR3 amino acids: CASSPLGENTEAFF. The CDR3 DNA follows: TGTGCCAGCTCACCACTGGGGGAGAACACTGAAGCTTTCTTT. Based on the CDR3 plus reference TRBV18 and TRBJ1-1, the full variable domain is NAGVMQNPRHLVRRRGQEARLRCSPMKGHSHVYWYRQLPEEGLKFMVYLQKENIIDESGMPKERFSAEFPKEGPSILRIQQVVRGDSAAYFCASSPLGENTEAFFGQGTRLTVV.

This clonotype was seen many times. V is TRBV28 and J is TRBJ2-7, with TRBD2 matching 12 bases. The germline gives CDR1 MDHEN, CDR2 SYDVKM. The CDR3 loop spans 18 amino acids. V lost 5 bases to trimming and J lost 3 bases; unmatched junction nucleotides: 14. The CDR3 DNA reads TGTGCCAGCAGTCCGCCCCCCGGGACTAGCGGGTCGGGCTACGAGCAGTACTTC. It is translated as CASSPPPGTSGSGYEQYF.

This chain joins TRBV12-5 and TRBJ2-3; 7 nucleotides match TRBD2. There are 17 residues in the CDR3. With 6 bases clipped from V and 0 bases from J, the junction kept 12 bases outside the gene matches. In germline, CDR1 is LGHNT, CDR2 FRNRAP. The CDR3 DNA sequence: TGTGCTAGTGGCTTTGTCCCGGGGGGAGCTAGCACAGATACGCAGTATTTT. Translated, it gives CASGFVPGGASTDTQYF.

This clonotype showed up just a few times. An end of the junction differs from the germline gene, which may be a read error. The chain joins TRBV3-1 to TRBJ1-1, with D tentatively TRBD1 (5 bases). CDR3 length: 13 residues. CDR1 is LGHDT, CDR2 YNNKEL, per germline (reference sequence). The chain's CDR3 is CANSQGRGTEAFF. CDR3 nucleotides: TGTGCCAACAGCCAAGGGAGGGGAACTGAAGCTTTCTTT.

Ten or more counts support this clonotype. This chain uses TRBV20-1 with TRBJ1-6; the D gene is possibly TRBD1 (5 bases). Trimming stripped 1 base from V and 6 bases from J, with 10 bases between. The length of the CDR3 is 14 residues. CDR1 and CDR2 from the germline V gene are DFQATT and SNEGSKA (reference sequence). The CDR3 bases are TGCAGTGCTAGAGCCGGGGGGTTTAATTCACCCCTCCACTTT. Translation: CSARAGGFNSPLHF.

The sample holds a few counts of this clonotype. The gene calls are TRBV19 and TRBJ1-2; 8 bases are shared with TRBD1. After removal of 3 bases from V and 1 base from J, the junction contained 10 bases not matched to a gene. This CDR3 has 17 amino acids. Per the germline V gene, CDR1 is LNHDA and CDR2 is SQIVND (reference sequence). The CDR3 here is CASSMLPGGAGNYGYTF. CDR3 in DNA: TGTGCCAGTAGTATGTTGCCAGGGGGCGCCGGTAACTATGGCTACACCTTC.

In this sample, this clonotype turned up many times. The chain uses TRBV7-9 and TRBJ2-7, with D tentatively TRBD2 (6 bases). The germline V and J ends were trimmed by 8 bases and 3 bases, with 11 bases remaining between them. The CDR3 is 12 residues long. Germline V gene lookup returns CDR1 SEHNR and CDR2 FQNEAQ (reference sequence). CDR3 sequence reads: CASGVEGYEQYF. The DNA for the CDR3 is TGTGCCAGCGGGGTGGAGGGCTACGAGCAGTACTTC.

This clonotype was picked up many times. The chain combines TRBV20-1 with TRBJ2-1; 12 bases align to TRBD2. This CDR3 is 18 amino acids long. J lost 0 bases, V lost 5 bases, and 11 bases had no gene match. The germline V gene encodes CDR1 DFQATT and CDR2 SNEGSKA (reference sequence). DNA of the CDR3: TGCAGTGCTGGGCTAGCGGGAGGGCTTGAGAGCTCCTACAATGAGCAGTTCTTC. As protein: CSAGLAGGLESSYNEQFF.

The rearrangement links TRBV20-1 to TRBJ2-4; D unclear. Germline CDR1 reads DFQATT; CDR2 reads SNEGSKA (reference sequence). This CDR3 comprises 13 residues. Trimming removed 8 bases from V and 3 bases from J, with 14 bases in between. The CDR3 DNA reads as TGCAGTCTACATAGATCGGGCAAAAACATTCAGTACTTC. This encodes CSLHRSGKNIQYF.

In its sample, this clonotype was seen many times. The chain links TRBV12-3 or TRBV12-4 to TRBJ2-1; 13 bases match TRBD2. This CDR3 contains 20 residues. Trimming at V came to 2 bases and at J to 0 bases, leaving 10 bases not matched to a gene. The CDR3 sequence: CASSLTPGLAGWSSYNEQFF. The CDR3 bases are TGTGCCAGCAGTTTAACCCCGGGACTAGCGGGGTGGAGCTCCTACAATGAGCAGTTCTTC.

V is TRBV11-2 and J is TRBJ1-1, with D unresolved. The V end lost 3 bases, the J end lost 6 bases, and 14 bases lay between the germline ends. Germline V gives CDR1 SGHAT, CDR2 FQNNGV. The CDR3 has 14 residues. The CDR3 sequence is CASSLGPGKPEAFF. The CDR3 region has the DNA TGTGCCAGCAGCTTGGGCCCGGGTAAACCTGAAGCTTTCTTT.

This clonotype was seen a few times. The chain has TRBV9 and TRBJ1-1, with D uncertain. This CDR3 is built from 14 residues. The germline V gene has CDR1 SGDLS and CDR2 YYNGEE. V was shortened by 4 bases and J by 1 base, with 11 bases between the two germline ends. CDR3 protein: CASSLSVGNTEAFF. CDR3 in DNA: TGTGCCAGCAGCCTCAGTGTGGGGAACACTGAAGCTTTCTTT.

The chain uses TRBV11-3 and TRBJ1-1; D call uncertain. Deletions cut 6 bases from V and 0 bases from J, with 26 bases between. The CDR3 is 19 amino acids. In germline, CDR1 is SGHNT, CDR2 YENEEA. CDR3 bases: TGTGCCAGCAGACCCGGACTGAAGGATGACGGTATGATGAACACTGAAGCTTTCTTT. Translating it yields CASRPGLKDDGMMNTEAFF. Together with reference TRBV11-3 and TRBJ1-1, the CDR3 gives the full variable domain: EAGVVQSPRYKIIEKKQPVAFWCNPISGHNTLYWYLQNLGQGPELLIRYENEEAVDDSQLPKDRFSAERLKGVDSTLKIQPAELGDSAVYLCASRPGLKDDGMMNTEAFFGQGTRLTVV.

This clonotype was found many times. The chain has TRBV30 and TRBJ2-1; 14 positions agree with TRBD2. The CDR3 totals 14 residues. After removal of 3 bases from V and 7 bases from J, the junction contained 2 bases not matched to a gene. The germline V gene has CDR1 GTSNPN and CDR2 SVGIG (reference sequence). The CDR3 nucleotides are TGTGCCTGGAGGAGACTAGCGGGAGGGAATGAGCAGTTCTTC. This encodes CAWRRLAGGNEQFF. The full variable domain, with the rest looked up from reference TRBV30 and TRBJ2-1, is SQTIHQWPATLVQPVGSPLSLECTVEGTSNPNLYWYRQAAGRGLQLLFYSVGIGQISSEVPQNLSASRPQDRQFILSSKKLLLSDSGFYLCAWRRLAGGNEQFFGPGTRLTVL.

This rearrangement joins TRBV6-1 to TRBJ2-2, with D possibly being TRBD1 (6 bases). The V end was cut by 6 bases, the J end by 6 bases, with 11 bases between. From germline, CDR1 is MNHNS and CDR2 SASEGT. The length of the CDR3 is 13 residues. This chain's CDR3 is CASSQGTPGELFF. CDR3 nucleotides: TGTGCCAGCAGCCAAGGGACACCCGGGGAGCTGTTTTTT.

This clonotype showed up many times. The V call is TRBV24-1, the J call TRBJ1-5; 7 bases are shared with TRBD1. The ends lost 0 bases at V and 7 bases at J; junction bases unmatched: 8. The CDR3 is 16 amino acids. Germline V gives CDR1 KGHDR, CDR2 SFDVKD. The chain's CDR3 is CATSDLRDSSDQPQHF. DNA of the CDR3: TGTGCCACCAGTGATTTGAGGGACAGCTCGGACCAGCCCCAGCATTTT.

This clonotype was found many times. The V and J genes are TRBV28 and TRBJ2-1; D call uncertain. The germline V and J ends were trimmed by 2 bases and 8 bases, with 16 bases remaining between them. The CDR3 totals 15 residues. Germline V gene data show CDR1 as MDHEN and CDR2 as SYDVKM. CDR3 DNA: TGTGCCAGCAGTTTAGGGCAGGATAGAGTGGATGAGCAGTTCTTC. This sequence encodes CASSLGQDRVDEQFF.

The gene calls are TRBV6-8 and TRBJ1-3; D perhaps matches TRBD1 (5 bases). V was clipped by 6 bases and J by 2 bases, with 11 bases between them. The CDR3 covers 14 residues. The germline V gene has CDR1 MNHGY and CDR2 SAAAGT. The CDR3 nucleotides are TGTGCCAGCAGCGGGGGTTCGGCTGGAAACACCATATATTTT. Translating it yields CASSGGSAGNTIYF.

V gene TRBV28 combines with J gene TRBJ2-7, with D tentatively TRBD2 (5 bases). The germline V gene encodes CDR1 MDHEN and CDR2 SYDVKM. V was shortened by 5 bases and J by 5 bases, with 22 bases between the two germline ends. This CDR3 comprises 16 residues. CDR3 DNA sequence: TGTGCCAGCAGTCCTCCCCCCGGGAAGGACGTCGACGAGCAGTACTTC. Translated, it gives CASSPPPGKDVDEQYF.

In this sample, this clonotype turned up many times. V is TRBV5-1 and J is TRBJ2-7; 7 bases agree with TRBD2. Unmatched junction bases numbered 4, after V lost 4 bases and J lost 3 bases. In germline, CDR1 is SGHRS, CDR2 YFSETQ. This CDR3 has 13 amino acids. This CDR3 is CASSPGTIYEQYF. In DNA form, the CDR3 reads TGCGCCAGCAGCCCTGGGACTATCTACGAGCAGTACTTC.

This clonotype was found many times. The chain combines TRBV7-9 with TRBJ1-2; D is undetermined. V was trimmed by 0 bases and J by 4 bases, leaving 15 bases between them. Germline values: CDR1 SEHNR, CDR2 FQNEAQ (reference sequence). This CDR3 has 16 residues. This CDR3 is CASSLAEATAAYGYTF. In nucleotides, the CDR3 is TGTGCCAGCAGCTTAGCCGAAGCTACAGCGGCCTATGGCTACACCTTC.

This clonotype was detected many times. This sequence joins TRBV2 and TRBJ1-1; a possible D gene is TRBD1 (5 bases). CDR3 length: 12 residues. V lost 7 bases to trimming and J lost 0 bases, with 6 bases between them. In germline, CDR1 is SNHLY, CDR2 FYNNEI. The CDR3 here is CASNRLNTEAFF. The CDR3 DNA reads TGTGCCAGCAACAGGCTGAACACTGAAGCTTTCTTT. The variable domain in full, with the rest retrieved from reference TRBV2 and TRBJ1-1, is EPEVTQTPSHQVTQMGQEVILRCVPISNHLYFYWYRQILGQKVEFLVSFYNNEISEKSEIFDDQFSVERPDGSNFTLKIRSTKLEDSAMYFCASNRLNTEAFFGQGTRLTVV.

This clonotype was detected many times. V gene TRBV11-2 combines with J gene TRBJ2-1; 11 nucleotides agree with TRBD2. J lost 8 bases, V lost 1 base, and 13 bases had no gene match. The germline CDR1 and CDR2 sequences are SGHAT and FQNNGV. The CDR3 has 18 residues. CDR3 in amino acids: CASSLGRVLAGGRDEQFF. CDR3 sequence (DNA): TGTGCCAGCAGCTTAGGAAGAGTTCTAGCGGGAGGCCGGGATGAGCAGTTCTTC.

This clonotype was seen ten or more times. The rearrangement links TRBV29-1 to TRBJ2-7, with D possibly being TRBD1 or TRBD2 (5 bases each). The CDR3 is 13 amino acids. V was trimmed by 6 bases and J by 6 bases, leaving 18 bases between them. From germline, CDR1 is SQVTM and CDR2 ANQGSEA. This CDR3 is CSVEYGAGSEQYF. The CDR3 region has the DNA TGCAGCGTCGAATACGGCGCAGGGAGCGAGCAGTACTTC.

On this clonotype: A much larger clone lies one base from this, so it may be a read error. CDR3 amino acids: CAWTRVGSSTDTQYF. In DNA, the CDR3 is TGTGCCTGGACGCGGGTCGGTTCTAGCACAGATACGCAGTATTTT. The chain links TRBV30 to TRBJ2-3, with D possibly matching TRBD2 (5 bases). The CDR3 runs 15 residues. Trimming cost V 4 bases and J 0 bases, with 14 bases left between them. CDR1 and CDR2 from the germline V gene are GTSNPN and SVGIG (reference sequence).